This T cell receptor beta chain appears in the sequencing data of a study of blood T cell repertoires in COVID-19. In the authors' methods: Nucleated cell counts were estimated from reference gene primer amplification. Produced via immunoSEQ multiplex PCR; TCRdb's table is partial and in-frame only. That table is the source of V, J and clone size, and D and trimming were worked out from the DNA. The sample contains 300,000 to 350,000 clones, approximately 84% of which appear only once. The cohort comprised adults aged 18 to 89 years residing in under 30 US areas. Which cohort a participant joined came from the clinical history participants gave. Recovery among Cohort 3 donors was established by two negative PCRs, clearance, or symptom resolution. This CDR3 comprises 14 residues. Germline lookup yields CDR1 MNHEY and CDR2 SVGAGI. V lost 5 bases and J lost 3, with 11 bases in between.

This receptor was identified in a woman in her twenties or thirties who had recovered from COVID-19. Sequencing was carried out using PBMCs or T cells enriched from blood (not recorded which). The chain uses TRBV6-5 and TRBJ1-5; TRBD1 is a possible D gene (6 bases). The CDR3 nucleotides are TGTGCCAGCAGTCAGTGGGACAACAATCAGCCCCAGCATTTT. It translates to CASSQWDNNQPQHF.